The clone carrying this TCR beta chain was recorded many times. A junction boundary mismatches the germline segment, possibly from a read error. This sample was included in a study of T cells in Graves' hyperthyroidism and ophthalmopathy. No ophthalmopathy progression within 18 months constituted stable Graves' hyperthyroidism. Germline CDR1 is LGHDT and CDR2 is YNNKEL (reference sequence). The CDR3 is 11 amino acids. From RNA transcripts, TCR beta CDR3 regions were amplified. Initially, a first-round RT-PCR of the TCR CDR3 employed the HTBI primer set. TCRdb analysed the multiplex PCR reads with MiXCR anew, one entry per CDR3 protein. The sample has about 290,000 distinct CDR3 sequences; about 13% are singletons.

The chain recombines TRBV3-1 with TRBJ2-5; TRBD1 is a possible D gene (6 bases). The sequence was collected from a woman aged 40 to 50 with Graves' hyperthyroidism. Sequenced sample: blood. CDR3 in amino acids: CASSSSARGHF. DNA for the CDR3: TGTGCCAGCAGCTCTTCGGCCAGGGGCCACTTC.